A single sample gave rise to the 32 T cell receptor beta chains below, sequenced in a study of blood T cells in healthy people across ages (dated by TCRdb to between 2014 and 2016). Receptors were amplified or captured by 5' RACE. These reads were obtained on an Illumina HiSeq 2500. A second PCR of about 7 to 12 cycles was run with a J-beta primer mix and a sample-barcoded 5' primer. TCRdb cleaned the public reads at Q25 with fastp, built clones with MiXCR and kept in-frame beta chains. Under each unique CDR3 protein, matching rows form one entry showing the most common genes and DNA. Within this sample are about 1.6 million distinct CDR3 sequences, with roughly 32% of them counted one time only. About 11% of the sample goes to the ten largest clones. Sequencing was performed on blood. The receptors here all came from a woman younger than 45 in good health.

For the CDR3, the DNA is TGTGCCAGCAGCTTAGGCAGGGGGCAAAAAAGACAAGAGACCCAGTACTTC. As protein: CASSLGRGQKRQETQYF. This chain joins TRBV11-2 and TRBJ2-5; 8 nucleotides line up with TRBD1. The CDR3 consists of 17 residues. Germline V CDR1 and CDR2: SGHAT, FQNNGV. V was clipped by 1 base and J by 2 bases; unmatched bases: 9. The full variable domain, rest sourced from reference TRBV11-2 and TRBJ2-5, is EAGVAQSPRYKIIEKRQSVAFWCNPISGHATLYWYQQILGQGPKLLIQFQNNGVVDDSQLPKDRFSAERLKGVDSTLKIQPAKLEDSAVYLCASSLGRGQKRQETQYFGPGTRLLVL.

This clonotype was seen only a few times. The chain's CDR3 is CAWSVASGNEQFF. The CDR3 DNA reads TGTGCCTGGAGTGTTGCTAGCGGTAATGAGCAGTTCTTC. The genes are TRBV30 and TRBJ2-1, with 7 nucleotides matching TRBD2. V shed 0 bases, J shed 7 bases, and the junction held 3 bases outside the gene matches. This CDR3 spans 13 amino acids. In germline, CDR1 is GTSNPN, CDR2 SVGIG (reference sequence). The full variable domain, with the rest looked up from reference TRBV30 and TRBJ2-1, is SQTIHQWPATLVQPVGSPLSLECTVEGTSNPNLYWYRQAAGRGLQLLFYSVGIGQISSEVPQNLSASRPQDRQFILSSKKLLLSDSGFYLCAWSVASGNEQFFGPGTRLTVL.

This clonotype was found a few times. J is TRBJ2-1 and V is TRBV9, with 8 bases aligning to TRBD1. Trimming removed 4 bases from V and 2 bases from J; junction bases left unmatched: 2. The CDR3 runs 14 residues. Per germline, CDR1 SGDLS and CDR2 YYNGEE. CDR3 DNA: TGTGCCAGCAGCTCACAGGGGGCCTACAATGAGCAGTTCTTC. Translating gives CASSSQGAYNEQFF.

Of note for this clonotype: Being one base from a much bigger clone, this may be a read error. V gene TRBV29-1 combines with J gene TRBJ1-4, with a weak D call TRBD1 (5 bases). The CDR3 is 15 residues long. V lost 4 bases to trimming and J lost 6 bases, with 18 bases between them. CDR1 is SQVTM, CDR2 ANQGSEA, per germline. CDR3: CSVGIGRGTYEKLFF. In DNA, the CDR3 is TGCAGCGTTGGTATCGGACGGGGGACTTATGAAAAACTGTTTTTT.

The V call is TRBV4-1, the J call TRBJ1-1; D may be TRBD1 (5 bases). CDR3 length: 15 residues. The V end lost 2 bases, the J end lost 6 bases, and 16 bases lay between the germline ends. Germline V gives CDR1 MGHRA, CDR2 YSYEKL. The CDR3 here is CASSQIRTPGPEAFF. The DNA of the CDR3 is TGCGCCAGCAGCCAAATCCGGACACCGGGGCCTGAAGCTTTCTTT.

In DNA, the CDR3 is TGTGCCAGCAGACTAGACATTCATGGCTACACCTTC. It codes for CASRLDIHGYTF. The gene calls are TRBV12-3 or TRBV12-4 and TRBJ1-2; D unresolved. Trimming left V 6 bases short and J 6 bases short, with 11 bases between. CDR3 length: 12 amino acids.

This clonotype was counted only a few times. CDR3 nucleotides: TGTGCCAGCAGCGTCACTAGCGGGAGTTTTACGAATGAGCAGTTCTTC. It specifies CASSVTSGSFTNEQFF. This sequence joins TRBV9 and TRBJ2-1; 11 positions match TRBD2. The trim removed 2 bases at V and 7 bases at J, leaving 8 bases unmatched. The CDR3 contains 16 residues. CDR1 and CDR2 from the germline V gene are SGDLS and YYNGEE.

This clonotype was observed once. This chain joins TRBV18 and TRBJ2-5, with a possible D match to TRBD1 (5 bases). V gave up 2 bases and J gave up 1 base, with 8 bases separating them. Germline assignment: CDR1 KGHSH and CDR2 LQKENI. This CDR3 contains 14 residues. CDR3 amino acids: CASSPKGFQETQYF. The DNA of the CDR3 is TGTGCCAGCTCACCAAAGGGGTTCCAAGAGACCCAGTACTTC. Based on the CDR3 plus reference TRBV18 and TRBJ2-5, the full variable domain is NAGVMQNPRHLVRRRGQEARLRCSPMKGHSHVYWYRQLPEEGLKFMVYLQKENIIDESGMPKERFSAEFPKEGPSILRIQQVVRGDSAAYFCASSPKGFQETQYFGPGTRLLVL.

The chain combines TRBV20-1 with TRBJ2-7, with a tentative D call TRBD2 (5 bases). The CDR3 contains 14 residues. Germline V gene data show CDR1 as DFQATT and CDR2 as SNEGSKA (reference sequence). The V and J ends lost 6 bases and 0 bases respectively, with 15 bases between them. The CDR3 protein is CSAQRTADSYEQYF. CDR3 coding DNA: TGCAGTGCGCAACGGACTGCGGACTCCTACGAGCAGTACTTC.

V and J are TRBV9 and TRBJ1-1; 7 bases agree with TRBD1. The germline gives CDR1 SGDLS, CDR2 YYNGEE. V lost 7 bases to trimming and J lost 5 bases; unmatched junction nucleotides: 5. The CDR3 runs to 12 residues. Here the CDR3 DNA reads TGTGCCAGCGGGACAGTGAGAACTGAAGCTTTCTTT. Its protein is CASGTVRTEAFF. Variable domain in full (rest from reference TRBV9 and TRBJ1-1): DSGVTQTPKHLITATGQRVTLRCSPRSGDLSVYWYQQSLDQGLQFLIQYYNGEERAKGNILERFSAQQFPDLHSELNLSSLELGDSALYFCASGTVRTEAFFGQGTRLTVV.

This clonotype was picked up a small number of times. The CDR3 spells CASRPGRGGTDTQYF. In DNA, the CDR3 is TGTGCCAGCCGCCCGGGGCGGGGGGGCACAGATACGCAGTATTTT. This rearrangement joins TRBV11-1 to TRBJ2-3; 8 bases match TRBD2. This CDR3 has 15 amino acids. Germline lookup yields CDR1 SGHAT and CDR2 FQDESV (reference sequence). Trimming cost V 8 bases and J 1 base; bases outside gene matches: 8.

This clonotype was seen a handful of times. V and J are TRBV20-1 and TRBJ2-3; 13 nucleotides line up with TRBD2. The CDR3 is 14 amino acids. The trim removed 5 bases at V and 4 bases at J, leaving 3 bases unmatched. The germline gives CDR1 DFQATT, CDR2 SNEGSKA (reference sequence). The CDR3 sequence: CSAPLAGGPDTQYF. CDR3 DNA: TGCAGTGCTCCACTAGCGGGGGGGCCAGATACGCAGTATTTT.

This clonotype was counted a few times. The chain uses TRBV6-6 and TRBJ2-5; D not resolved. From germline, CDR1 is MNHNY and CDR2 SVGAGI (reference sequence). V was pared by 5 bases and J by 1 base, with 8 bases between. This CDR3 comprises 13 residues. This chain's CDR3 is CASSPYLQETQYF. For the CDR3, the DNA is TGTGCCAGCAGTCCATACCTCCAAGAGACCCAGTACTTC.

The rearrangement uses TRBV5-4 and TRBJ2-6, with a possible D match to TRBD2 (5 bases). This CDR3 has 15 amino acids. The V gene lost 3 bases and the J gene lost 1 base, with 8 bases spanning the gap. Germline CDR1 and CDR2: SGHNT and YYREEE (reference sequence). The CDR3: CASSWSGSGANVLTF. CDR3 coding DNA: TGTGCCAGCAGCTGGTCGGGATCTGGGGCCAACGTCCTGACTTTC.

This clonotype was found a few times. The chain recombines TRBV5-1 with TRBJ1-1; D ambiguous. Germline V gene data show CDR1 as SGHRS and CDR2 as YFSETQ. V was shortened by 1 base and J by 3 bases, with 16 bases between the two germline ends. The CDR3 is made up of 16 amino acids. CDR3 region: CASSLQLYSGHTEAFF. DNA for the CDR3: TGCGCCAGCAGCTTGCAGTTGTATAGCGGACACACTGAAGCTTTCTTT. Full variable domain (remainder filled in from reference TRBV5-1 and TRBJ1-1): KAGVTQTPRYLIKTRGQQVTLSCSPISGHRSVSWYQQTPGQGLQFLFEYFSETQRNKGNFPGRFSGRQFSNSRSEMNVSTLELGDSALYLCASSLQLYSGHTEAFFGQGTRLTVV.

Here the CDR3 reads CSVEEGKRATYNEQFF. The DNA of the CDR3 is TGCAGCGTTGAAGAGGGCAAGCGAGCTACCTACAATGAGCAGTTCTTC. The gene calls are TRBV29-1 and TRBJ2-1; unclear D gene. V lost 0 bases and J lost 2, with 14 bases in between. The length of the CDR3 is 16 residues. The germline gives CDR1 SQVTM, CDR2 ANQGSEA.

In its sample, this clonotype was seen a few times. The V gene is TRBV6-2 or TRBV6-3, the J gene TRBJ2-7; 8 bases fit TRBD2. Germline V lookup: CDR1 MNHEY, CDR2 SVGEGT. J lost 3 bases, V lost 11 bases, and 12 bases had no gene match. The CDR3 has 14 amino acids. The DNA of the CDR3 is TGTGCCGCAGCGGGGCGGGAGGCGAACTACGAGCAGTACTTC. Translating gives CAAAGREANYEQYF.

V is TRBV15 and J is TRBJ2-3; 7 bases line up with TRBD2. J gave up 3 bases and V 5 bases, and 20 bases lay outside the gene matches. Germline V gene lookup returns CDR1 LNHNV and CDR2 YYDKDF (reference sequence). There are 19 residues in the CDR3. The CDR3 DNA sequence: TGTGCCACCAGCTTATTAGGAGGGAGGGCTGTGGTAGGAACAGATACGCAGTATTTT. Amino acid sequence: CATSLLGGRAVVGTDTQYF.

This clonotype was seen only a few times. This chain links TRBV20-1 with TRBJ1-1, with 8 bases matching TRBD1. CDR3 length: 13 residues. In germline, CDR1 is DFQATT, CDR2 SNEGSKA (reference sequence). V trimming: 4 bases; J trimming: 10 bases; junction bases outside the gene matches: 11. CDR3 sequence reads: CSATKTRGRRAFF. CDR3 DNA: TGCAGTGCTACAAAAACCAGGGGGCGGAGAGCTTTCTTT.

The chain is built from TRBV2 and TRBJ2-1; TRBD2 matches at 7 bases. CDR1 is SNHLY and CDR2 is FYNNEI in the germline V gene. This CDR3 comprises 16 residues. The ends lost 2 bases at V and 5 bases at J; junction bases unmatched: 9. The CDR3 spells CASSERMREGNNEQFF. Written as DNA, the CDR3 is TGTGCCAGCAGTGAAAGGATGAGGGAGGGCAACAATGAGCAGTTCTTC.

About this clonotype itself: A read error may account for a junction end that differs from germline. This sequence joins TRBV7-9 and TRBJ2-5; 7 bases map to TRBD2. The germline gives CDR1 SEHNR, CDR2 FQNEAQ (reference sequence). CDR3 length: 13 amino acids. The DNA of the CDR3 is TGTGCCAGCAGCCCCGTTTTGCGGGAGATCCAGTACTTC. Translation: CASSPVLREIQYF.

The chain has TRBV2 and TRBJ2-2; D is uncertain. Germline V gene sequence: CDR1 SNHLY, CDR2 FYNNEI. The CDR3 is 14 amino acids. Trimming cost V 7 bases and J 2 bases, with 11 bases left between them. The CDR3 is CASMHRENTGELFF. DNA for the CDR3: TGTGCCAGCATGCACAGAGAAAACACCGGGGAGCTGTTTTTT.

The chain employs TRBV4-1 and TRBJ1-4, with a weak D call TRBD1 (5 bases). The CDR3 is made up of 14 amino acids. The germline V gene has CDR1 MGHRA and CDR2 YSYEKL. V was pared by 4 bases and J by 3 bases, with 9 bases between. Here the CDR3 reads CASSPEGSNEKLFF. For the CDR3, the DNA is TGCGCCAGCAGCCCAGAGGGGTCTAATGAAAAACTGTTTTTT.

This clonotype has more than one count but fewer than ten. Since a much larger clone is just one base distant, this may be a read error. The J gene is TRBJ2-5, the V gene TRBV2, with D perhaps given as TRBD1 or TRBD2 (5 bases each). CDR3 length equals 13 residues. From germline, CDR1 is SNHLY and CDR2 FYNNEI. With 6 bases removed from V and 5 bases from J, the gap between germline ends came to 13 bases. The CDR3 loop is CASRFGAGETQYF. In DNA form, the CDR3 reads TGTGCCAGCAGGTTCGGGGCTGGGGAGACCCAGTACTTC.

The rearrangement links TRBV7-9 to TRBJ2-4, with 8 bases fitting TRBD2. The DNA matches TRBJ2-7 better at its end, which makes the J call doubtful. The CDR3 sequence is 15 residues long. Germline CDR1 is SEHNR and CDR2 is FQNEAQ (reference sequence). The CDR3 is CASSISGGPGYEQYF. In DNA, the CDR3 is TGTGCCAGCAGCATTTCGGGGGGGCCTGGCTACGAGCAGTACTTC.

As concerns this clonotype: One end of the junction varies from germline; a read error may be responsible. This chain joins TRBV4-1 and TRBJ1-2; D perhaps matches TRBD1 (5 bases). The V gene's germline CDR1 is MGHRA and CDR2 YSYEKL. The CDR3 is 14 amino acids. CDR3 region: CASSQSGTDYDYTF. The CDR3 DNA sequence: TGCGCCAGCAGCCAATCCGGGACGGATTATGACTACACCTTC.

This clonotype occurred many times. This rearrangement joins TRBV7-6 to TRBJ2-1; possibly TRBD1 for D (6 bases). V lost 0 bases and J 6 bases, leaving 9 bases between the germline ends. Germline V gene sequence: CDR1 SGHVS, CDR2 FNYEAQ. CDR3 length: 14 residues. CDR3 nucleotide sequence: TGTGCCAGCAGCTTAGCGCCGGACAGCAATGAGCAGTTCTTC. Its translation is CASSLAPDSNEQFF.

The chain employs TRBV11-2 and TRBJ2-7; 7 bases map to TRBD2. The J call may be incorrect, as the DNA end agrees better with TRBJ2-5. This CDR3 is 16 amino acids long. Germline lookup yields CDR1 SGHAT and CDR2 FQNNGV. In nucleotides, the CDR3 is TGTGCCAGCAGCTTAGTGGTGGTGGGAGGGCCGGAGACCCAGTACTTC. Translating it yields CASSLVVVGGPETQYF.

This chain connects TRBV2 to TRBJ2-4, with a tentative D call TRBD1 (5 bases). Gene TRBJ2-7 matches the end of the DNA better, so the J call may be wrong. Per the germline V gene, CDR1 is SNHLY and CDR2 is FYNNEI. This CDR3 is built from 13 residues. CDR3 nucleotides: TGTGCCAGCACTAGGGGAACGGCCTACGAGCAGTACTTC. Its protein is CASTRGTAYEQYF.

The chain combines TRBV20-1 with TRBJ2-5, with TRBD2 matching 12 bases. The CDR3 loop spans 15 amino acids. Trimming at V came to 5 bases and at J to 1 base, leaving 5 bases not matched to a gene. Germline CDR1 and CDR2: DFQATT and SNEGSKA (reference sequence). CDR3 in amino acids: CSAFLAGGLQETQYF. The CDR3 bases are TGCAGTGCTTTTCTAGCGGGGGGGCTCCAAGAGACCCAGTACTTC.

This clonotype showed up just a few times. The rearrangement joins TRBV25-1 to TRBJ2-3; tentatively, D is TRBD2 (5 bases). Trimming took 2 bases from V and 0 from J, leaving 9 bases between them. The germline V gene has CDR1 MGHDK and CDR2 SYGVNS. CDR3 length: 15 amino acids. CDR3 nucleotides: TGTGCCAGCAGTGAAAGGACTGCTAGCACAGATACGCAGTATTTT. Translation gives CASSERTASTDTQYF.

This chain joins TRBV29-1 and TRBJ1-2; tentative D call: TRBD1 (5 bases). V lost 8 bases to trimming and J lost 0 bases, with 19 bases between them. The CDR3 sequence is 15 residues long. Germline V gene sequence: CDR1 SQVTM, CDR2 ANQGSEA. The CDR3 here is CSIGQGRGSNYGYTF. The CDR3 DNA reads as TGCAGCATTGGTCAGGGACGAGGATCTAACTATGGCTACACCTTC.